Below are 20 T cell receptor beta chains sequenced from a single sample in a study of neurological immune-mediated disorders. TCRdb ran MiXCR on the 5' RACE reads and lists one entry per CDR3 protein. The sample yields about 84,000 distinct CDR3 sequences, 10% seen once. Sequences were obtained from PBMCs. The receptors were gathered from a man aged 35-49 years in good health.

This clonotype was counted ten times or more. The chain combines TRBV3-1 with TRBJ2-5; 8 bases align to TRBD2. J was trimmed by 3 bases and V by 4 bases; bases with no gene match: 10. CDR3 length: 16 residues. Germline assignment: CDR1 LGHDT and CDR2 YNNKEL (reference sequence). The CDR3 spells CASSLFRGGWEETQYF. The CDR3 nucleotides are TGTGCCAGCAGCCTCTTCCGGGGGGGGTGGGAAGAGACCCAGTACTTC.

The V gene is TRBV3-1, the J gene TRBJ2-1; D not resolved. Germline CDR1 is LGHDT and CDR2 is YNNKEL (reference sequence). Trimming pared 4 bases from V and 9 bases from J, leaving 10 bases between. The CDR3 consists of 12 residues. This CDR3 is CASSLDVGEQFF. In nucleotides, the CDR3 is TGTGCCAGCAGCCTAGATGTGGGTGAGCAGTTCTTC.

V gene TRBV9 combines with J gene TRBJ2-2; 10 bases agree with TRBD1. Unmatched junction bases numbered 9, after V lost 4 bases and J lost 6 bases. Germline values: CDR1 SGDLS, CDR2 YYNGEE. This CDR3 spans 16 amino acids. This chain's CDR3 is CASSPRGTGDPGELFF. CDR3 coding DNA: TGTGCCAGCAGCCCCAGGGGGACAGGGGATCCCGGGGAGCTGTTTTTT.

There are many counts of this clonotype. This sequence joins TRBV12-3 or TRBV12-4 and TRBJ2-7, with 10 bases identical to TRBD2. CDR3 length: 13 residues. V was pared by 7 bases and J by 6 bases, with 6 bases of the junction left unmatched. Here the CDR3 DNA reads TGTGCCAGCACGTCTAGCGGGAGTGTCGAGCAGTACTTC. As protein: CASTSSGSVEQYF.

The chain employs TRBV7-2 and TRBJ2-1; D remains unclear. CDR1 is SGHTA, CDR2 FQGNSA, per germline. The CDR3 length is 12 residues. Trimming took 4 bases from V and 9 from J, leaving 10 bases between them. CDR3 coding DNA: TGTGCCAGCAGCTCGTCACGGGCTGAGCAGTTCTTC. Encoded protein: CASSSSRAEQFF.

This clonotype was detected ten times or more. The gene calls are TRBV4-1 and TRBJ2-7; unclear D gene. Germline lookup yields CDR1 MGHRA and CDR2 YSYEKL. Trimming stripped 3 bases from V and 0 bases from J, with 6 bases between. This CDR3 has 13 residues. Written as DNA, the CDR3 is TGCGCCAGCAGCCACAACCCCTCCTACGAGCAGTACTTC. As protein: CASSHNPSYEQYF.

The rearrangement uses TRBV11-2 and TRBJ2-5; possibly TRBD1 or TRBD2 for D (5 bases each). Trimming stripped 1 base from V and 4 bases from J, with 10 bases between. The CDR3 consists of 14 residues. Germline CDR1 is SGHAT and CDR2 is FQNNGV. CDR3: CASSLGGVPETQYF. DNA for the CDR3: TGTGCCAGCAGCTTAGGAGGGGTTCCAGAGACCCAGTACTTC.

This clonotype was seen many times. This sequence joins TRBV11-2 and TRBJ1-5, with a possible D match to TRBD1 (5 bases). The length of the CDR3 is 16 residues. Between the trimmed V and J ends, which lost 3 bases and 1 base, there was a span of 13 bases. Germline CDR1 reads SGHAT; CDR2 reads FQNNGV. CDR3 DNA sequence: TGTGCCAGCAGCTTGAGGGCAGGGATAAGCAATCAGCCCCAGCATTTT. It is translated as CASSLRAGISNQPQHF.

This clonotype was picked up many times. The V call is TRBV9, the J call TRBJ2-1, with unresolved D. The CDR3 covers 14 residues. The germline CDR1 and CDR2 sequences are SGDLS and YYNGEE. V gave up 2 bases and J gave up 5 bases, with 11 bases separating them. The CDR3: CASSVDLGNNEQFF. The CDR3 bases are TGTGCCAGCAGCGTCGACTTGGGCAACAATGAGCAGTTCTTC.

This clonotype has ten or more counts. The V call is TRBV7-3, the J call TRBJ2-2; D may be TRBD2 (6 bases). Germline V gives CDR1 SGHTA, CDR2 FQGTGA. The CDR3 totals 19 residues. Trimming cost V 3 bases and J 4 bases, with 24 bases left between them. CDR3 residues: CASSFESPGKSSVTGELFF. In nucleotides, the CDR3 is TGTGCCAGCAGCTTTGAGTCGCCAGGCAAATCTAGCGTCACCGGGGAGCTGTTTTTT.

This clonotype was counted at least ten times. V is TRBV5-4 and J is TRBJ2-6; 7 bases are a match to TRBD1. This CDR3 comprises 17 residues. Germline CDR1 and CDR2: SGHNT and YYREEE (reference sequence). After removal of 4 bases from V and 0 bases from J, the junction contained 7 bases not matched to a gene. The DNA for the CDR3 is TGTGCCAGCAGCCAGGGACAGAAAAACTCTGGGGCCAACGTCCTGACTTTC. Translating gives CASSQGQKNSGANVLTF.

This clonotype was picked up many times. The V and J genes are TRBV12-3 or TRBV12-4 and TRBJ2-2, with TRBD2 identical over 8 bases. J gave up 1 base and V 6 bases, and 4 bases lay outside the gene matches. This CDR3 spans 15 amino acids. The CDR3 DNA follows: TGTGCCAGCAGCACTAGCGGAAAGAACACCGGGGAGCTGTTTTTT. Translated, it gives CASSTSGKNTGELFF.

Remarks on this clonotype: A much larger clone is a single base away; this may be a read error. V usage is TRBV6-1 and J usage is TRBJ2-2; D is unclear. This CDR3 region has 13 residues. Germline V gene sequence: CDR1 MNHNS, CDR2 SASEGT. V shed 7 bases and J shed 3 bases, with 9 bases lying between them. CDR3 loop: CASKGCYTGELFF. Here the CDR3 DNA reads TGTGCCAGCAAAGGCTGCTACACCGGGGAGCTGTTTTTT.

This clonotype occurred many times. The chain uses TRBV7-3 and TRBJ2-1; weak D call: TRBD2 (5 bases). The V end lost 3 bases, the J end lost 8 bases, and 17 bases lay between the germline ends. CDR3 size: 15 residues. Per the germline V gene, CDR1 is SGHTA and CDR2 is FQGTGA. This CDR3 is CASSLGMGFGDEQFF. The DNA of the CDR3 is TGTGCCAGCAGCTTGGGCATGGGATTCGGGGATGAGCAGTTCTTC.

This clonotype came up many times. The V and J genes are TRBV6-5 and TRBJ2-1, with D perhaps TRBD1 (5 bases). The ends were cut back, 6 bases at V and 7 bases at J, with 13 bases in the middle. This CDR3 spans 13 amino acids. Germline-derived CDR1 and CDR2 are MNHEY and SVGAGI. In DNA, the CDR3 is TGTGCCAGCAGCCTTACAGGACCGAATGAGCAGTTCTTC. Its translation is CASSLTGPNEQFF.

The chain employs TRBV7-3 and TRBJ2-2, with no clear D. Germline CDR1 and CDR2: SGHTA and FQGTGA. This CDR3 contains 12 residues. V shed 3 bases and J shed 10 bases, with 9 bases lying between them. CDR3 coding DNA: TGTGCCAGCAGCTTCGGTGGGGTGGAGCTGTTTTTT. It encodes CASSFGGVELFF.

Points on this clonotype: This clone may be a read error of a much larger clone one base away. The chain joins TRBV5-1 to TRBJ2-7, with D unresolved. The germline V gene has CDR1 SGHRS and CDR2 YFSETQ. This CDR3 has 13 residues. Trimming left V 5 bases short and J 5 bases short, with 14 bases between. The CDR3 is CASSRGYSDEQYF. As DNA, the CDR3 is TGCGCCAGCAGTCGCGGATATTCCGACGAGCAGTACTTC.

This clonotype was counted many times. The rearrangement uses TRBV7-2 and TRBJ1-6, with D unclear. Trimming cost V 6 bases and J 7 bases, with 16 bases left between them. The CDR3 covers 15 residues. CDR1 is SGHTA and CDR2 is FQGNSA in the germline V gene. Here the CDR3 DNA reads TGTGCCAGCAGAAAAGCGGTGACCTTAAATTCACCCCTCCACTTT. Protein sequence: CASRKAVTLNSPLHF.

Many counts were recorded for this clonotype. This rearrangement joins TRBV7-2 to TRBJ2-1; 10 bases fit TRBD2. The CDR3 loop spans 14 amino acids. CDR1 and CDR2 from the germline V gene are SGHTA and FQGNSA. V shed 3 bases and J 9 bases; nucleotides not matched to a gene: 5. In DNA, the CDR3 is TGTGCCAGCAGCTTGCCTAGCGGGGGCCCTGAGCAGTTCTTC. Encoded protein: CASSLPSGGPEQFF.

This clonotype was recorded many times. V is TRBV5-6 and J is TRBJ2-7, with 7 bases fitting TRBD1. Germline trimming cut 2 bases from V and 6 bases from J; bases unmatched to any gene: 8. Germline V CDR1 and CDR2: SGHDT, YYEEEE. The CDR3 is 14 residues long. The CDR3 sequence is CASSLTGALVEQYF. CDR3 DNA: TGTGCCAGCAGCTTAACAGGGGCTTTGGTCGAGCAGTACTTC.